This passage covers 24 T cell receptor beta chains from one sample sequenced in a study. Cells sorted as Tregs were CD4+, CD25+ and CD127-/low. Each CDR3 protein is one row after TCRdb ran MiXCR on the 5' RACE reads. The data contain 32,000 or so distinct CDR3 sequences, 20% to 30% of them singletons. Sequenced: tumor-infiltrating Tregs sorted from the breast tumor. These receptors were taken from a female donor with breast cancer.

This clonotype was detected only a few times. One junction end does not reproduce the germline sequence, and a read error may be involved. The chain uses TRBV7-2 and TRBJ2-1; D not resolved. In germline, CDR1 is SGHTA, CDR2 FQGNSA. The CDR3 extends over 15 amino acids. This CDR3 reads CASSLDRSSYIEQFF. Here the CDR3 DNA reads TGTGCCAGCAGCTTAGACCGGAGCTCCTACATTGAGCAGTTCTTC.

With respect to this clonotype: Given a much more abundant clone one base away, this may be a read error. The rearrangement links TRBV5-1 to TRBJ1-1; a weak D match, TRBD1 (5 bases). This CDR3 spans 15 amino acids. The V end was cut by 0 bases, the J end by 7 bases, with 16 bases between. The germline gives CDR1 SGHRS, CDR2 YFSETQ. The CDR3 region is CASSLGGASRSEAFF. CDR3 nucleotide sequence: TGCGCCAGCAGCTTGGGAGGGGCAAGTCGTAGTGAAGCTTTCTTT.

Within the sample, this clonotype is medium-sized. This chain links TRBV5-6 with TRBJ2-3; TRBD1 matches 8 bases. The CDR3 runs 14 residues. Losses at the gene ends were 4 bases for V and 2 bases for J; bases not matched to a gene: 3. Per the germline V gene, CDR1 is SGHDT and CDR2 is YYEEEE. The CDR3 here is CASSGQGFTDTQYF. CDR3 nucleotide sequence: TGTGCCAGCAGCGGACAGGGCTTCACAGATACGCAGTATTTT.

The CDR3, as DNA: TGTGCCAGCAGTGACGGCGGCTTTGACCACTACAATGAGCAGTTCTTC. It translates to CASSDGGFDHYNEQFF. The chain uses TRBV25-1 and TRBJ2-1, with D unresolved. Trimming took off 3 bases at V and 3 bases at J, with 15 bases between the two ends. The CDR3 length is 16 residues. Germline assignment: CDR1 MGHDK and CDR2 SYGVNS.

This clonotype was detected only a few times. Since a much larger clone is just one base distant, this may be a read error. The J gene is TRBJ1-2, the V gene TRBV12-3 or TRBV12-4; TRBD1 matches at 10 bases. V shed 5 bases, J shed 6 bases, and the junction held 9 bases outside the gene matches. This CDR3 is built from 15 residues. CDR3 sequence reads: CASSIRTGGSHGYTF. Written as DNA, the CDR3 is TGTGCCAGCAGTATACGGACAGGGGGATCCCATGGCTACACCTTC.

This clonotype was recorded many times. J is TRBJ2-1 and V is TRBV6-5; D call uncertain. From germline, CDR1 is MNHEY and CDR2 SVGAGI. Trimming took off 5 bases at V and 2 bases at J, with 13 bases between the two ends. CDR3 size: 15 residues. In DNA form, the CDR3 reads TGTGCCAGCAGTACCTACATACTTGCCTACAATGAGCAGTTCTTC. Its protein is CASSTYILAYNEQFF.

This chain joins TRBV7-3 and TRBJ2-1; 9 bases line up with TRBD2. CDR1 is SGHTA and CDR2 is FQGTGA in the germline V gene. The junction had 6 bases not matched to a gene; V was cut back by 4 bases and J by 2 bases. This CDR3 contains 16 residues. CDR3 bases: TGTGCCAGCAGCTCCCCGACTAGCGGAACCTACAATGAGCAGTTCTTC. Translated, it gives CASSSPTSGTYNEQFF.

This sequence joins TRBV6-6 and TRBJ1-6; no definite D call. Germline lookup yields CDR1 MNHNY and CDR2 SVGAGI (reference sequence). V was clipped by 8 bases and J by 7 bases, with 15 bases between them. The CDR3 is 14 residues long. CDR3 sequence reads: CASHTRQMNSPLHF. For the CDR3, the DNA is TGTGCCAGCCACACAAGGCAGATGAATTCACCCCTCCACTTT.

This clonotype is medium-sized in the sample. The V call is TRBV4-1, the J call TRBJ2-1; TRBD2 aligns across 7 bases. Germline lookup yields CDR1 MGHRA and CDR2 YSYEKL. The CDR3 runs to 16 residues. The V gene end was trimmed by 3 bases and the J gene end by 5 bases; junction bases not matched to a gene: 10. The CDR3 bases are TGCGCCAGCAGCCAGCCCCTGACTAGCTCGCACAATGAGCAGTTCTTC. Its protein is CASSQPLTSSHNEQFF.

This clonotype appeared a single time. This could be a read error, since a much larger clone is one nucleotide away. The chain combines TRBV7-6 with TRBJ2-1; D call uncertain. Germline lookup yields CDR1 SGHVS and CDR2 FNYEAQ. CDR3 length: 14 residues. CDR3 loop: CSSSFLKGGDEQFF. CDR3 DNA: TGTTCCAGCAGCTTCCTTAAGGGTGGGGATGAGCAGTTCTTC. The complete variable domain, with remaining parts taken from reference TRBV7-6 and TRBJ2-1, reads GAGVSQSPRYKVTKRGQDVALRCDPISGHVSLYWYRQALGQGPEFLTYFNYEAQQDKSGLPNDRFSAERPEGSISTLTIQRTEQRDSAMYRCSSSFLKGGDEQFFGPGTRLTVL.

This clonotype was found once. At one end the junction does not follow the germline gene, possibly because of a read error. The genes are TRBV10-3 and TRBJ2-7; 10 bases map to TRBD1. The CDR3 has 14 amino acids. Per the germline V gene, CDR1 is ENHRY and CDR2 is SYGVKD. CDR3 sequence: CATSEGQGTYEQYF. In nucleotides, the CDR3 is TGCGCCACCAGTGAGGGACAGGGGACCTACGAGCAGTACTTC.

By share, this clonotype counts as medium-sized. The chain links TRBV4-1 to TRBJ2-7; D tentatively fits TRBD1 or TRBD2 (5 bases each). With 6 bases removed from V and 6 bases from J, the gap between germline ends came to 12 bases. Per the germline V gene, CDR1 is MGHRA and CDR2 is YSYEKL. The CDR3 consists of 12 residues. CDR3 residues: CASRDSRGEQYF. For the CDR3, the DNA is TGCGCCAGCAGGGACTCGAGGGGCGAGCAGTACTTC.

For this clonotype: A read error may be the cause here, since a much bigger clone is one base away. The chain has TRBV5-4 and TRBJ2-5; either TRBD1 or TRBD2 may supply D (5 bases each). Germline values: CDR1 SGHNT, CDR2 YYREEE (reference sequence). CDR3 length: 14 residues. The germline V and J ends were trimmed by 1 base and 4 bases, with 11 bases remaining between them. The CDR3 DNA follows: TGTGCCAGCAGCTTGTCGCAGGGAGTAGAGACCCAGTACTTC. It codes for CASSLSQGVETQYF. The complete variable domain, with remaining parts taken from reference TRBV5-4 and TRBJ2-5, reads ETGVTQSPTHLIKTRGQQVTLRCSSQSGHNTVSWYQQALGQGPQFIFQYYREEENGRGNFPPRFSGLQFPNYSSELNVNALELDDSALYLCASSLSQGVETQYFGPGTRLLVL.

Notes on this clonotype: It may be a read error: a sequence one base away is much more abundant. This chain connects TRBV5-1 to TRBJ1-2, with a possible D match to TRBD1 (5 bases). V was shortened by 3 bases and J by 4 bases, with 10 bases between the two germline ends. The CDR3 spans 13 residues. Germline V CDR1 and CDR2: SGHRS, YFSETQ. In DNA, the CDR3 is TGCGCCAGCAGCTCCCGGGGCCCCTATGGCTACACCTTC. This encodes CASSSRGPYGYTF. Variable domain in full (rest from reference TRBV5-1 and TRBJ1-2): KAGVTQTPRYLIKTRGQQVTLSCSPISGHRSVSWYQQTPGQGLQFLFEYFSETQRNKGNFPGRFSGRQFSNSRSEMNVSTLELGDSALYLCASSSRGPYGYTFGSGTRLTVV.

Comments on this clonotype: An end of the junction does not agree with germline; a read error may underlie this. The V gene is TRBV6-5, the J gene TRBJ1-1; D call uncertain. Germline CDR1 is MNHEY and CDR2 is SVGAGI. CDR3 length: 13 amino acids. CDR3 coding DNA: TGTGCCAGCACTTACAGTGAGGTAACTGAAGCTTTCTTT. Protein sequence: CASTYSEVTEAFF.

This clonotype was counted many times. The rearrangement joins TRBV4-1 to TRBJ1-2, with D tentatively TRBD1 (5 bases). The CDR3 contains 14 residues. Germline loops: CDR1 MGHRA, CDR2 YSYEKL. V was shortened by 1 base and J by 2 bases, with 8 bases between the two germline ends. CDR3 region: CASSQGQMNYGYTF. CDR3 nucleotide sequence: TGCGCCAGCAGCCAAGGACAGATGAACTATGGCTACACCTTC.

This clonotype appeared many times. The chain employs TRBV9 and TRBJ2-1, with TRBD2 matching over 8 bases. With 4 bases clipped from V and 1 base from J, the junction kept 10 bases outside the gene matches. The CDR3 totals 17 residues. Germline-derived CDR1 and CDR2 are SGDLS and YYNGEE. CDR3 DNA: TGTGCCAGCAGCCTAAGGGCGGCGGGAGGTTCCTACAATGAGCAGTTCTTC. It is translated as CASSLRAAGGSYNEQFF.

In its sample, this clonotype is medium-sized. The chain joins TRBV20-1 to TRBJ2-7; D is ambiguous. The CDR3 loop spans 11 amino acids. V gave up 0 bases and J gave up 4 bases, with 4 bases separating them. CDR1 and CDR2 from the germline V gene are DFQATT and SNEGSKA (reference sequence). The CDR3 DNA follows: TGCAGTGCTAGAGAAGGGTACGAGCAGTACTTC. It is translated as CSAREGYEQYF.

This clonotype was counted a few times. The chain combines TRBV5-1 with TRBJ1-2; TRBD1 might be the D (6 bases). V gave up 1 base and J gave up 4 bases, with 17 bases separating them. Per germline, CDR1 SGHRS and CDR2 YFSETQ. The CDR3 sequence is 16 residues long. The CDR3 nucleotides read TGCGCCAGCAGCTTGTCCACCGGGGGCCGGAGCTATGGCTACACCTTC. Translation: CASSLSTGGRSYGYTF.

The sample holds many counts of this clonotype. The chain has TRBV20-1 and TRBJ2-7, with 7 bases fitting TRBD1. The V gene end was trimmed by 0 bases and the J gene end by 3 bases; junction bases not matched to a gene: 5. The CDR3 runs 14 residues. Germline CDR1 reads DFQATT; CDR2 reads SNEGSKA (reference sequence). The CDR3 reads CSARDAAGGYEQYF. DNA of the CDR3: TGCAGTGCTAGAGATGCGGCAGGGGGCTACGAGCAGTACTTC.

Comment on this clonotype: A single base separates this from a much larger clone, so it may be a read error. The rearrangement uses TRBV20-1 and TRBJ1-5, with unresolved D. The CDR3 runs 13 residues. The germline V gene has CDR1 DFQATT and CDR2 SNEGSKA (reference sequence). CDR3 nucleotide sequence: TGCAATGCTAGTCGGCAGATCTATCAGCCCCAGCATTTT. This codes for CNASRQIYQPQHF.

About this clonotype: A much larger clonotype is one base distant, so this may be a read error. The CDR3 loop reads CSAREGDSPLHF. In DNA, the CDR3 is TGCAGTGCACGGGAAGGAGATTCACCCCTCCACTTT. This chain connects TRBV20-1 to TRBJ1-6; D call uncertain. Looked up from germline, CDR1 is DFQATT and CDR2 is SNEGSKA (reference sequence). Trimming cost V 6 bases and J 8 bases, with 11 bases left between them. This CDR3 has 12 amino acids.

This clonotype has only one observation. DNA of the CDR3: TGTGCCAGCAGTGCACTAGCGGGGGGGACAGAGACCCAGTACTTC. Residues: CASSALAGGTETQYF. The V gene is TRBV6-1, the J gene TRBJ2-5; 13 bases map to TRBD2. The CDR3 length is 15 residues. V was pared by 4 bases and J by 4 bases, with 3 bases of the junction left unmatched. The germline V gene has CDR1 MNHNS and CDR2 SASEGT.

This clonotype has just a few counts. CDR3 in amino acids: CASLVSGANVLTF. DNA of the CDR3: TGTGCCAGCCTAGTCTCTGGGGCCAACGTCCTGACTTTC. J is TRBJ2-6 and V is TRBV6-1; D remains unclear. The V end lost 8 bases, the J end lost 0 bases, and 5 bases lay between the germline ends. CDR3 length equals 13 residues. Germline V lookup: CDR1 MNHNS, CDR2 SASEGT.